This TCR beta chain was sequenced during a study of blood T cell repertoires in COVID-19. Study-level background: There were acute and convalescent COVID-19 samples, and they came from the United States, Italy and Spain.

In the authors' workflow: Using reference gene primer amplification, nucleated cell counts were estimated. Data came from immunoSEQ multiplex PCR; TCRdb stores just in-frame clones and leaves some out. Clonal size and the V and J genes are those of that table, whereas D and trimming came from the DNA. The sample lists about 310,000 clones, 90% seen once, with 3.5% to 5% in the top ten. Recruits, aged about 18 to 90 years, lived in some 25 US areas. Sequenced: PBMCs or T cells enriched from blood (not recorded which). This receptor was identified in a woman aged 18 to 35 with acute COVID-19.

CDR3 sequence (DNA): TGTGCCAGCAGCTTATTACCCCTCGCGAGCACAGATACGCAGTATTTT. Translating gives CASSLLPLASTDTQYF. The chain links TRBV11-2 to TRBJ2-3; no clear D gene. V was trimmed by 2 bases and J by 0 bases, leaving 12 bases between them. Germline-derived CDR1 and CDR2 are SGHAT and FQNNGV. This CDR3 region has 16 residues.